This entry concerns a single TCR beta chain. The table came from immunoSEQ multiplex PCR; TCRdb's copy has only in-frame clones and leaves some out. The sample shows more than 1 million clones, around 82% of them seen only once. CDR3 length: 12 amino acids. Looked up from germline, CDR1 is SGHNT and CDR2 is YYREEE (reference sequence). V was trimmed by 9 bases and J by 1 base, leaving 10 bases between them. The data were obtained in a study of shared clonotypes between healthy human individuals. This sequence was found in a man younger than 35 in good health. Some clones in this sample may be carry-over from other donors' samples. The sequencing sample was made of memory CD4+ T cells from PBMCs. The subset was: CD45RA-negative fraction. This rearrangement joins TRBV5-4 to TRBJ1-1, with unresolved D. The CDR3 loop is CATGRTNTEAFF. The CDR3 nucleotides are TGTGCCACGGGAAGGACGAACACTGAAGCTTTCTTT.